The clone carrying this TCR beta chain was picked up many times. Its antigen is undetermined. This record belongs to a study of blood T cells in healthy people across ages. Through a sample-barcoded 5' primer and a J-beta primer mix, a second PCR was run for roughly 6 to 12 cycles. A tag from a template-switch adaptor with 12 random nucleotides marked each cDNA molecule. MiXCR, applied by TCRdb to the 5' RACE reads, yields one record per CDR3 protein. The table records about 1.4 million distinct CDR3 sequences, around 55% of them present only once. Donors ranged from roughly 6 to 100 years old and were healthy Caucasians in Russia. Study-wide results and limits: Estimates of diversity drawn from one million T cells were considered underestimates.

The CDR3 extends over 13 amino acids. With 4 bases clipped from V and 10 bases from J, the junction kept 5 bases outside the gene matches. Germline-derived CDR1 and CDR2 are MNHEY and SVGEGT. The chain joins TRBV6-2 or TRBV6-3 to TRBJ2-2; 8 bases are a match to TRBD2. Sequencing used blood. The source is a man aged 18 to 30 in good health. This chain's CDR3 is CASSLGLAPELFF. CDR3 nucleotide sequence: TGTGCCAGCAGTTTAGGACTAGCCCCGGAGCTGTTTTTT.